One sample yielded the 18 T cell receptor beta chains listed below, sequenced in a study of T-cell reconstitution after alpha-beta-depleted transplantation in children. The TCRbeta library was prepared with unique molecular identifiers. TCRdb itself ran the PCR reads through MiXCR, one entry per CDR3 protein. Of approximately 350,000 distinct CDR3 sequences in the sample, about 14% are singletons; the top ten hold around 4.5%. Specimen: PBMCs, collected from the stem cell graft. The receptors were sampled from a human donor who donated a stem cell graft to a child with Fanconi anemia.

This clonotype was observed a handful of times. V gene TRBV12-3 or TRBV12-4 combines with J gene TRBJ2-5, with 7 positions matching TRBD2. V gave up 5 bases and J gave up 5 bases; unmatched junction bases: 14. The CDR3 spans 16 residues. CDR3 sequence reads: CASSTSLAPAGETQYF. As DNA, the CDR3 is TGTGCCAGCAGTACATCACTAGCGCCCGCCGGGGAGACCCAGTACTTC.

J is TRBJ2-1 and V is TRBV7-2; D call uncertain. Germline CDR1 SGHTA, CDR2 FQGNSA. V lost 0 bases, J lost 4 bases, and 13 bases lay in between. This CDR3 contains 16 residues. The CDR3 DNA reads as TGTGCCAGCAGCTTAGCTGCCCTAGTGGGATACAATGAGCAGTTCTTC. Translation: CASSLAALVGYNEQFF.

The sample holds many counts of this clonotype. The CDR3 sequence: CAISEDRVNTEAFF. CDR3 coding DNA: TGTGCCATCAGTGAGGACAGGGTTAACACTGAAGCTTTCTTT. J is TRBJ1-1 and V is TRBV10-3, with 7 bases matching TRBD1. The J segment lost 2 bases and the V segment lost 2 bases, leaving 2 bases of the junction unmatched. Germline V gene lookup returns CDR1 ENHRY and CDR2 SYGVKD. This CDR3 is 14 amino acids long.

The chain combines TRBV7-6 with TRBJ2-7, with D perhaps being TRBD1 or TRBD2 (5 bases each). V gave up 5 bases and J gave up 3 bases, with 14 bases separating them. Germline loops: CDR1 SGHVS, CDR2 FNYEAQ. The CDR3 covers 14 residues. CDR3 sequence reads: CASSRDPASYEQYF. DNA for the CDR3: TGTGCCAGCAGCCGGGACCCGGCAAGCTACGAGCAGTACTTC.

The CDR3 reads CASSSMDRNQPQHF. DNA of the CDR3: TGTGCCAGCAGCTCCATGGACAGAAATCAGCCCCAGCATTTT. This rearrangement joins TRBV7-9 to TRBJ1-5; the D gene is possibly TRBD1 (6 bases). V dropped 4 bases and J dropped 4 bases, with 11 bases sitting between them. CDR1 and CDR2 from the germline V gene are SEHNR and FQNEAQ (reference sequence). This CDR3 comprises 14 residues. The variable domain in full, with the rest retrieved from reference TRBV7-9 and TRBJ1-5, is DTGVSQNPRHKITKRGQNVTFRCDPISEHNRLYWYRQTLGQGPEFLTYFQNEAQLEKSRLLSDRFSAERPKGSFSTLEIQRTEQGDSAMYLCASSSMDRNQPQHFGDGTRLSIL.

This clonotype was observed a handful of times. The chain carries TRBV7-2 and TRBJ2-2; 9 bases align to TRBD2. The germline V gene encodes CDR1 SGHTA and CDR2 FQGNSA. The CDR3 loop spans 18 amino acids. Trimming cost V 0 bases and J 4 bases; bases outside gene matches: 9. The CDR3 nucleotides read TGTGCCAGCAGCTTAGCCCCTTGGGGAGCGGGGGGCACCGGGGAGCTGTTTTTT. Its protein is CASSLAPWGAGGTGELFF.

This clonotype appeared a few times. CDR3 bases: TGCAGCGTTGTGGACAGGTCCCATGGCTACACCTTC. Amino acids: CSVVDRSHGYTF. The chain couples TRBV29-1 to TRBJ1-2, with 7 bases that match TRBD1. Germline V gene data show CDR1 as SQVTM and CDR2 as ANQGSEA. The J segment lost 6 bases and the V segment lost 4 bases, leaving 5 bases of the junction unmatched. This CDR3 is 12 amino acids long.

This CDR3 is CASSSAGVEQFF. The CDR3 region has the DNA TGTGCCAGCAGCTCGGCAGGGGTCGAGCAGTTCTTC. This chain joins TRBV11-3 and TRBJ2-1; weak D call: TRBD1 (6 bases). CDR3 length: 12 amino acids. CDR1 and CDR2 from the germline V gene are SGHNT and YENEEA. V was cut by 4 bases and J by 10 bases, with 11 bases left in between.

The chain recombines TRBV20-1 with TRBJ1-4; no firm D call. The CDR3 totals 13 residues. Germline V CDR1 and CDR2: DFQATT, SNEGSKA (reference sequence). V lost 6 bases and J lost 4, with 12 bases in between. The CDR3 sequence: CSAVAPHNEKLFF. The CDR3 region has the DNA TGCAGTGCCGTCGCCCCACATAATGAAAAACTGTTTTTT.

This clonotype was detected many times. The chain is built from TRBV25-1 and TRBJ2-2; D gene unclear. Germline V gene lookup returns CDR1 MGHDK and CDR2 SYGVNS. V gave up 8 bases and J gave up 1 base, with 11 bases separating them. The CDR3 extends over 14 amino acids. The CDR3 nucleotides read TGTGCCAGCGGCCCGAGATTGAACACCGGGGAGCTGTTTTTT. Translation: CASGPRLNTGELFF.

There are a few counts of this clonotype. J is TRBJ1-1 and V is TRBV28; the match to TRBD1 covers 8 bases. CDR1 is MDHEN, CDR2 SYDVKM, per germline. The CDR3 contains 16 residues. With V trimmed by 6 bases and J by 2 bases, 11 bases remained unmatched. The CDR3 reads CASSLTGAFFNTEAFF. The CDR3, as DNA: TGTGCCAGCAGCCTGACAGGGGCTTTTTTTAACACTGAAGCTTTCTTT.

V gene TRBV2 combines with J gene TRBJ2-7; D remains unclear. V was cut by 8 bases and J by 0 bases, with 14 bases left in between. The CDR3 contains 14 residues. CDR1 SNHLY and CDR2 FYNNEI come from the germline V gene. The CDR3: CASQLTEHSYEQYV. In nucleotides, the CDR3 is TGTGCCAGCCAGCTCACGGAGCACTCCTACGAGCAGTACGTC.

The rearrangement uses TRBV29-1 and TRBJ2-3; D is unclear. V dropped 7 bases and J dropped 1 base, with 12 bases sitting between them. CDR1 is SQVTM and CDR2 is ANQGSEA in the germline V gene. The CDR3 has 13 residues. The CDR3 loop is CSGRNTRTDTQYF. The CDR3, as DNA: TGCAGCGGAAGGAATACCCGCACAGATACGCAGTATTTT.

This clonotype has only a few counts. The rearrangement links TRBV12-3 or TRBV12-4 to TRBJ2-3, with D maybe TRBD2 (7 bases). V was cut by 8 bases and J by 6 bases, with 15 bases left in between. This CDR3 is built from 13 residues. The CDR3 region has the DNA TGTGCCAGCCGGGGAGGGGGGCAGGATACGCAGTATTTT. It encodes CASRGGGQDTQYF.

The chain employs TRBV5-8 and TRBJ2-7; 7 bases line up with TRBD1. V shed 4 bases and J 2 bases; nucleotides not matched to a gene: 3. The CDR3 has 13 amino acids. In germline, CDR1 is SGHTS, CDR2 YDEGEE. The CDR3 here is CASSNGQAYEQYV. The CDR3 bases are TGTGCCAGCAGCAACGGACAGGCCTACGAGCAGTACGTC.

This clonotype is medium-sized by share. In DNA form, the CDR3 reads TGCGCCAGCAGCTTGGAGCCGTCCACAGATACGCAGTATTTT. It is translated as CASSLEPSTDTQYF. V and J are TRBV5-1 and TRBJ2-3; D remains ambiguous. The V end lost 0 bases, the J end lost 2 bases, and 7 bases lay between the germline ends. The CDR3 runs 14 residues. The V gene's germline CDR1 is SGHRS and CDR2 YFSETQ.

The J gene is TRBJ1-4, the V gene TRBV28; D is perhaps TRBD1 (5 bases). Trimming cost V 10 bases and J 10 bases, with 22 bases left between them. This CDR3 comprises 14 residues. Germline assignment: CDR1 MDHEN and CDR2 SYDVKM. CDR3 sequence reads: CATSSGTPLGKLFF. The CDR3 region has the DNA TGTGCCACCTCCTCCGGGACCCCGTTGGGAAAACTGTTTTTT.

This chain connects TRBV7-2 to TRBJ1-1; D is possibly TRBD1 (5 bases). V lost 4 bases to trimming and J lost 3 bases, with 9 bases between them. There are 13 residues in the CDR3. Germline V gene data show CDR1 as SGHTA and CDR2 as FQGNSA. CDR3 in DNA: TGTGCCAGCAGCTCGACAGAATACACTGAAGCTTTCTTT. Amino acid sequence: CASSSTEYTEAFF. Complete variable domain (other parts from reference TRBV7-2 and TRBJ1-1): GAGVSQSPSNKVTEKGKDVELRCDPISGHTALYWYRQSLGQGLEFLIYFQGNSAPDKSGLPSDRFSAERTGGSVSTLTIQRTQQEDSAVYLCASSSTEYTEAFFGQGTRLTVV.